This entry features one T cell receptor beta chain sequence. These data belong to a study of control samples from healthy donors and cancer patients. Profiling relied on immunoSEQ multiplex PCR, and the TCRdb table lists in-frame clones only, not all of them. The sample shows 200,000 to 250,000 clones, 85% to 95% of them seen only once. Trimming took off 1 base at V and 0 bases at J, with 6 bases between the two ends. Germline V CDR1 and CDR2: MNHEY, SVGAGI. The CDR3 sequence is 14 residues long. This receptor was taken from a man in his fifties in good health. The rearrangement joins TRBV6-5 to TRBJ2-5, with D maybe TRBD1 (6 bases). The sequencing sample was made of blood. The CDR3 is CASSYWDNQETQYF. CDR3 nucleotide sequence: TGTGCCAGCAGTTACTGGGACAACCAAGAGACCCAGTACTTC.